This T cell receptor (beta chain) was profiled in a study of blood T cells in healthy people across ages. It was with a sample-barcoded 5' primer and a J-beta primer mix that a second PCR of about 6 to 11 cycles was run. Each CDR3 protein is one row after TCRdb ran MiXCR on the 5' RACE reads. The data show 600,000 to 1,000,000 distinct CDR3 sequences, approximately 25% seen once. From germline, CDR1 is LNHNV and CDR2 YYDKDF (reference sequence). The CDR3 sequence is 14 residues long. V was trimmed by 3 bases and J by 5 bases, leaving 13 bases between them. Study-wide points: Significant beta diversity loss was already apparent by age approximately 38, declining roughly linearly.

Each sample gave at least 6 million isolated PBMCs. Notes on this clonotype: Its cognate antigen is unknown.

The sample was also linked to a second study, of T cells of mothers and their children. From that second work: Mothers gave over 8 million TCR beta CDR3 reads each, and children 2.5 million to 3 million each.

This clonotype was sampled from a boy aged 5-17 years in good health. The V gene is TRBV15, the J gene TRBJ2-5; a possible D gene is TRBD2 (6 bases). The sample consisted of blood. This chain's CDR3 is CATSSGGGGETQYF. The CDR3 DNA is TGTGCCACCAGCAGCGGGGGTGGGGGGGAGACCCAGTACTTC.